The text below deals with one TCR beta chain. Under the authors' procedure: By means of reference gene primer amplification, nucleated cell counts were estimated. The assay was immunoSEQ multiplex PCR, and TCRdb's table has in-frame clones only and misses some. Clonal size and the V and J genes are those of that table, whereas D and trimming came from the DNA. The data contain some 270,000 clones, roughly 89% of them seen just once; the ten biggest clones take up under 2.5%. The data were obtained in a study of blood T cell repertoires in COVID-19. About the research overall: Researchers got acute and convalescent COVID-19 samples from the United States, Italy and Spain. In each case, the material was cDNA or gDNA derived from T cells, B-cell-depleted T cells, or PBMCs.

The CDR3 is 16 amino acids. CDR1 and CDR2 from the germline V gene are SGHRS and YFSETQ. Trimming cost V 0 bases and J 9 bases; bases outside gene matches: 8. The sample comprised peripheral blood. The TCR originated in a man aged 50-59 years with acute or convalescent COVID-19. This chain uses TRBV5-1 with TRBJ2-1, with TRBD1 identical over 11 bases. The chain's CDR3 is CASSLAGDRGVGEQFF. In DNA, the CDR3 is TGCGCCAGCAGCTTGGCCGGGGACAGGGGGGTTGGTGAGCAGTTCTTC.